These 21 T cell receptor beta chains were sequenced from one sample in a study of beta chain features in type 1 diabetes. Reverse transcription of all isolated RNA meant that expressed TCRB transcripts were sequenced. Assay used: immunoSEQ multiplex PCR; TCRdb lists only in-frame clones, some missing. The table lists 900,000 or so clones, roughly 17% of them singletons. The specimen sequenced was naive CD4+ T cells from blood. These receptors all come from a woman aged 18-29 years in good health.

The J gene is TRBJ2-1, the V gene TRBV4-1, with no clear D. CDR1 is MGHRA and CDR2 is YSYEKL in the germline V gene. V gave up 3 bases and J gave up 10 bases, with 13 bases separating them. The CDR3 spans 13 residues. CDR3 DNA: TGCGCCAGCAGCCATGAGATATCGAGGGAGCAGTTCTTC. Translating gives CASSHEISREQFF.

The chain joins TRBV7-2 to TRBJ2-1; TRBD2 matches at 8 bases. V shed 2 bases and J 10 bases; nucleotides not matched to a gene: 13. The CDR3 loop spans 16 amino acids. Germline-derived CDR1 and CDR2 are SGHTA and FQGNSA. CDR3 sequence: CASSLNGAGVTGEQFF. In DNA form, the CDR3 reads TGTGCCAGCAGCTTAAATGGAGCGGGAGTAACGGGCGAGCAGTTCTTC. The complete variable domain, with remaining parts taken from reference TRBV7-2 and TRBJ2-1, reads GAGVSQSPSNKVTEKGKDVELRCDPISGHTALYWYRQSLGQGLEFLIYFQGNSAPDKSGLPSDRFSAERTGGSVSTLTIQRTQQEDSAVYLCASSLNGAGVTGEQFFGPGTRLTVL.

V and J are TRBV7-9 and TRBJ1-5, with TRBD1 identical over 10 bases. V dropped 5 bases and J dropped 6; count of bases not matched to a gene: 7. Looked up from germline, CDR1 is SEHNR and CDR2 is FQNEAQ (reference sequence). CDR3 length: 15 residues. The CDR3: CASSPGQGTVQPQHF. In nucleotides, the CDR3 is TGTGCCAGCAGCCCGGGACAGGGGACCGTTCAGCCCCAGCATTTT.

The V call is TRBV4-1, the J call TRBJ1-2, with D possibly matching TRBD1 (6 bases). V lost 1 base and J lost 2, with 23 bases in between. The germline CDR1 and CDR2 sequences are MGHRA and YSYEKL. This CDR3 spans 19 amino acids. CDR3: CASSQAWGTVGQPNYGYTF. The CDR3 coding sequence is TGCGCCAGCAGCCAAGCATGGGGTACAGTTGGACAGCCAAACTATGGCTACACCTTC.

The V gene is TRBV19, the J gene TRBJ1-2; 7 nucleotides align to TRBD1. The CDR3 sequence is 14 residues long. The J segment lost 4 bases and the V segment lost 7 bases, leaving 9 bases of the junction unmatched. Germline V CDR1 and CDR2: LNHDA, SQIVND (reference sequence). CDR3 residues: CASNRQGSSYGYTF. CDR3 DNA: TGTGCCAGTAACCGACAGGGCTCATCCTATGGCTACACCTTC.

This chain joins TRBV21-1 and TRBJ2-1; TRBD2 was called by the table and not checked on the DNA. TRBV21-1 is flagged as a pseudogene. This CDR3 has 16 residues. CDR3 amino acids: CASSKGRAGTHNEQFF. The CDR3 DNA is TGTGCCAGCAGCAAAGGAAGGGCGGGAACTCATAATGAGCAGTTCTTC.

Notes on this clone: This specimen includes other DNA sequences encoding the same CDR3. The CDR3 reads CASSVAGGETQYF. As DNA, the CDR3 is TGTGCCAGCAGCGTAGCAGGGGGAGAGACCCAGTACTTC. This chain links TRBV9 with TRBJ2-5, with 7 bases lining up with TRBD1. Losses at the gene ends were 0 bases for V and 4 bases for J; bases not matched to a gene: 0. The CDR3 covers 13 residues. CDR1 is SGDLS and CDR2 is YYNGEE in the germline V gene.

This clone has a handful of counts. The J gene is TRBJ2-1, the V gene TRBV10-3, with 8 nucleotides matching TRBD1. Trimming cost V 8 bases and J 9 bases; bases outside gene matches: 9. The CDR3 sequence is 13 residues long. CDR1 and CDR2 (germline): ENHRY, SYGVKD. The CDR3 sequence: CAICPDRGGEQFF. DNA of the CDR3: TGTGCCATCTGCCCCGACAGGGGTGGTGAGCAGTTCTTC.

A few counts support this clone. J is TRBJ2-7 and V is TRBV19; 7 bases line up with TRBD1. The J segment lost 4 bases and the V segment lost 5 bases, leaving 5 bases of the junction unmatched. The CDR3 has 13 amino acids. Germline V CDR1 and CDR2: LNHDA, SQIVND (reference sequence). CDR3: CASSATGWYEQYF. The CDR3, as DNA: TGTGCCAGTAGTGCGACAGGGTGGTACGAGCAGTACTTC. Together with reference TRBV19 and TRBJ2-7, the CDR3 gives the full variable domain: DGGITQSPKYLFRKEGQNVTLSCEQNLNHDAMYWYRQDPGQGLRLIYYSQIVNDFQKGDIAEGYSVSREKKESFPLTVTSAQKNPTAFYLCASSATGWYEQYFGPGTRLTVT.

The chain employs TRBV13 and TRBJ2-3; TRBD1 matches 9 bases. Trimming cost V 4 bases and J 4 bases; bases outside gene matches: 3. This CDR3 comprises 14 residues. Germline V gene data show CDR1 as PRHDT and CDR2 as FYEKMQ (reference sequence). The DNA of the CDR3 is TGTGCCAGCAGCTGGGACAGGGTGGCAGATACGCAGTATTTT. As protein: CASSWDRVADTQYF. The full variable domain, rest sourced from reference TRBV13 and TRBJ2-3, is AAGVIQSPRHLIKEKRETATLKCYPIPRHDTVYWYQQGPGQDPQFLISFYEKMQSDKGSIPDRFSAQQFSDYHSELNMSSLELGDSALYFCASSWDRVADTQYFGPGTRLTVL.

This chain links TRBV21-1 with TRBJ2-7. TRBV21-1 is described as a pseudogene. The CDR3 runs 22 residues. The DNA of the CDR3 is TGTGCCAGCAGCAACGGGGCCCTACCGGGACGTCCAACCCATATTAAAAAGTACGAGCAGTACTTC. Its protein is CASSNGALPGRPTHIKKYEQYF.

This rearrangement joins TRBV7-9 to TRBJ2-1, with TRBD1 matching over 12 bases. V was pared by 5 bases and J by 7 bases, with 9 bases of the junction left unmatched. CDR1 and CDR2 from the germline V gene are SEHNR and FQNEAQ (reference sequence). The CDR3 loop spans 16 amino acids. Here the CDR3 reads CASSPRGQGAGNEQFF. CDR3 DNA: TGTGCCAGCAGCCCCCGGGGACAGGGGGCGGGGAATGAGCAGTTCTTC.

The J gene is TRBJ2-5, the V gene TRBV5-8, with D perhaps matching TRBD2 (6 bases). CDR3 length: 16 amino acids. Trimming cost V 2 bases and J 4 bases, with 18 bases left between them. CDR1 SGHTS and CDR2 YDEGEE come from the germline V gene. The CDR3 coding sequence is TGTGCCAGCAGCTTAACTGCAACTGGAGGGAGAGAGACCCAGTACTTC. This translates into CASSLTATGGRETQYF.

This clone was detected a few times. This rearrangement joins TRBV11-1 to TRBJ2-7, with D maybe TRBD1 (7 bases). Germline CDR1 and CDR2: SGHAT and FQDESV (reference sequence). Trimming removed 5 bases at V and 1 base at J, with 15 bases between. CDR3 length: 15 amino acids. CDR3 sequence reads: CASSQEQGRSYEQYF. The CDR3 DNA sequence: TGTGCCAGCAGCCAAGAACAGGGGAGGTCCTACGAGCAGTACTTC.

The table lists this clone with a few counts. The chain combines TRBV28 with TRBJ2-3, with TRBD2 identical over 10 bases. With 3 bases clipped from V and 4 bases from J, the junction kept 4 bases outside the gene matches. The germline gives CDR1 MDHEN, CDR2 SYDVKM. CDR3 length equals 15 residues. The CDR3 loop reads CASSFLAGGADTQYF. The CDR3 nucleotides read TGTGCCAGCAGTTTCTTAGCGGGAGGCGCAGATACGCAGTATTTT.

V gene TRBV14 combines with J gene TRBJ1-2; 8 bases map to TRBD1. Looked up from germline, CDR1 is SGHDN and CDR2 is FVKESK. Losses at the gene ends were 0 bases for V and 3 bases for J; bases not matched to a gene: 6. The CDR3 has 16 residues. The CDR3 region has the DNA TGTGCCAGCAGCCAAGATGGGTGGACAGGGCACTATGGCTACACCTTC. Its translation is CASSQDGWTGHYGYTF.

V is TRBV15 and J is TRBJ1-2; unclear D gene. The CDR3 sequence is 14 residues long. Germline V CDR1 and CDR2: LNHNV, YYDKDF (reference sequence). The V and J ends lost 0 bases and 0 bases respectively, with 5 bases between them. CDR3 coding DNA: TGTGCCACCAGCAGAGAGGGGACTAACTATGGCTACACCTTC. It translates to CATSREGTNYGYTF.

This clone was observed a handful of times. This chain uses TRBV15 with TRBJ1-1; no clear D. Germline CDR1 is LNHNV and CDR2 is YYDKDF (reference sequence). The CDR3 contains 13 residues. The ends were cut back, 0 bases at V and 11 bases at J, with 13 bases in the middle. CDR3 bases: TGTGCCACCAGCAGAGATAGGAACTCCCAGGCTTTCTTT. It codes for CATSRDRNSQAFF.

V and J are TRBV28 and TRBJ2-5; 8 bases match TRBD1. The junction had 13 bases not matched to a gene; V was cut back by 6 bases and J by 1 base. The CDR3 spans 17 residues. Germline assignment: CDR1 MDHEN and CDR2 SYDVKM. CDR3 DNA sequence: TGTGCCAGCAGACCGCACCGACAGGGGCGAGTCCAAGAGACCCAGTACTTC. It codes for CASRPHRQGRVQETQYF.

This clone was detected a few times. The same CDR3 also results from other DNA sequences found in this sample. The chain joins TRBV2 to TRBJ1-2, with unresolved D. The ends were cut back, 5 bases at V and 4 bases at J, with 5 bases in the middle. The CDR3 consists of 11 residues. Germline loops: CDR1 SNHLY, CDR2 FYNNEI. CDR3 residues: CASSRAYGYTF. The CDR3, as DNA: TGTGCCAGCAGTAGGGCCTATGGCTACACCTTC. The full variable domain, with the rest looked up from reference TRBV2 and TRBJ1-2, is EPEVTQTPSHQVTQMGQEVILRCVPISNHLYFYWYRQILGQKVEFLVSFYNNEISEKSEIFDDQFSVERPDGSNFTLKIRSTKLEDSAMYFCASSRAYGYTFGSGTRLTVV.

This clone came up a few times. V usage is TRBV7-2 and J usage is TRBJ2-3; perhaps TRBD2 as D (5 bases). Germline CDR1 and CDR2: SGHTA and FQGNSA. This CDR3 is 16 amino acids long. V lost 0 bases, J lost 6 bases, and 16 bases lay in between. Here the CDR3 DNA reads TGTGCCAGCAGCTTAGCGAGACGGAGCGGTACCGATACGCAGTATTTT. Amino acid sequence: CASSLARRSGTDTQYF.